These 7 T cell receptor beta chains were all obtained from the same sample, sequenced in a study of T-cell reconstitution after alpha-beta-depleted transplantation in children. TCRbeta library construction was performed incorporating unique molecular identifiers. TCRdb reprocessed the PCR reads with MiXCR, giving one entry per CDR3 protein. The top ten hold around a third of the sample, which has a few hundred thousand distinct CDR3 sequences, 25% to 30% seen once. Sequences were derived from PBMCs, sampled before TCRalphabeta/CD19-depleted stem cell transplant. The receptors here all came from a boy under two years old with Wiskott-Aldrich syndrome, due to receive a stem cell transplant.

This chain joins TRBV20-1 and TRBJ2-7; 10 nucleotides agree with TRBD2. Germline CDR1 is DFQATT and CDR2 is SNEGSKA (reference sequence). The junction had 5 bases not matched to a gene; V was cut back by 3 bases and J by 6 bases. The CDR3 has 13 residues. CDR3 region: CSASASGSGEQYF. The DNA of the CDR3 is TGCAGTGCTAGCGCTAGCGGGAGTGGCGAGCAGTACTTC.

In its sample, this clonotype was seen a few times. The chain recombines TRBV29-1 with TRBJ1-2; D is uncertain. The CDR3 contains 13 residues. Looked up from germline, CDR1 is SQVTM and CDR2 is ANQGSEA. Between the trimmed V and J ends, which lost 8 bases and 3 bases, there was a span of 16 bases. CDR3 sequence (DNA): TGCAGCTTCAAGGCCCCTCGGGACTATGGCTACACCTTC. Translated, it gives CSFKAPRDYGYTF.

V usage is TRBV7-3 and J usage is TRBJ2-1, with D perhaps matching TRBD2 (5 bases). The CDR3 sequence is 15 residues long. Per germline, CDR1 SGHTA and CDR2 FQGTGA. V lost 5 bases, J lost 7 bases, and 18 bases lay in between. This CDR3 is CASSKDGGLANEQFF. CDR3 nucleotides: TGTGCCAGCAGCAAGGACGGAGGATTAGCGAATGAGCAGTTCTTC.

The chain employs TRBV2 and TRBJ2-1, with D uncertain. With 10 bases removed from V and 0 bases from J, the gap between germline ends came to 13 bases. From germline, CDR1 is SNHLY and CDR2 FYNNEI. The CDR3 loop spans 14 amino acids. The CDR3 nucleotides are TGTGCCATGTTAGACATTTCCTCCTACAATGAGCAGTTCTTC. It is translated as CAMLDISSYNEQFF.

This rearrangement joins TRBV12-3 or TRBV12-4 to TRBJ1-5; D gene unclear. Trimming shortened V by 6 bases and J by 0 bases, and 9 bases separated the two germline ends. The CDR3 length is 14 residues. The CDR3 DNA sequence: TGTGCCAGCAGGCCCGGGCCTAGCAATCAGCCCCAGCATTTT. Protein sequence: CASRPGPSNQPQHF.

The rearrangement links TRBV6-1 to TRBJ1-4; D is possibly TRBD1 (6 bases). The CDR3 loop spans 15 amino acids. Germline V lookup: CDR1 MNHNS, CDR2 SASEGT. Trimming stripped 6 bases from V and 7 bases from J, with 18 bases between. This CDR3 is CASRALNREAEKLFF. In DNA, the CDR3 is TGTGCCAGCAGGGCTCTTAACAGGGAGGCTGAAAAACTGTTTTTT.

In its sample, this clonotype was seen a few times. The V and J genes are TRBV5-1 and TRBJ2-7, with D possibly matching TRBD2 (6 bases). V shed 0 bases and J shed 2 bases, with 21 bases lying between them. Germline V CDR1 and CDR2: SGHRS, YFSETQ. This CDR3 is 18 amino acids long. CDR3 DNA: TGCGCCAGCAGCTTGGCCTGGGCAGCGGGTAGCTTCACCTACGAGCAGTACTTC. Translated: CASSLAWAAGSFTYEQYF. Using reference TRBV5-1 and TRBJ2-7 for the parts outside the CDR3, the full variable domain is KAGVTQTPRYLIKTRGQQVTLSCSPISGHRSVSWYQQTPGQGLQFLFEYFSETQRNKGNFPGRFSGRQFSNSRSEMNVSTLELGDSALYLCASSLAWAAGSFTYEQYFGPGTRLTVT.